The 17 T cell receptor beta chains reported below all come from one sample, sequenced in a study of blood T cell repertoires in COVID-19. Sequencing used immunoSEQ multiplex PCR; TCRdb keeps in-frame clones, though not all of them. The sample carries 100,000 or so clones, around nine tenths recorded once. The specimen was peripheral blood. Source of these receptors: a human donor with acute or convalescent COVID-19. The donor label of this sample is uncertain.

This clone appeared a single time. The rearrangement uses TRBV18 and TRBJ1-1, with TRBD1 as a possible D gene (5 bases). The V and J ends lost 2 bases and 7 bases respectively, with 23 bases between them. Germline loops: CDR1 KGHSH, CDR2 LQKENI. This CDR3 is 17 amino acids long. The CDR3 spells CASSPGLSRRGSGEAFF. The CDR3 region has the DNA TGTGCCAGCTCACCAGGATTATCGCGAAGGGGATCTGGTGAAGCTTTCTTT. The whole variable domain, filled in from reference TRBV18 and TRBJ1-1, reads NAGVMQNPRHLVRRRGQEARLRCSPMKGHSHVYWYRQLPEEGLKFMVYLQKENIIDESGMPKERFSAEFPKEGPSILRIQQVVRGDSAAYFCASSPGLSRRGSGEAFFGQGTRLTVV.

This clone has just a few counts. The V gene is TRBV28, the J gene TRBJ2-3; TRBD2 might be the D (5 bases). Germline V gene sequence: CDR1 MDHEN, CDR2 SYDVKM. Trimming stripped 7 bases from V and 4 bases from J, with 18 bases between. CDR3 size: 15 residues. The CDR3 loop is CASMVGIEGADTQYF. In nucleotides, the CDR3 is TGTGCCAGCATGGTGGGTATCGAGGGCGCAGATACGCAGTATTTT.

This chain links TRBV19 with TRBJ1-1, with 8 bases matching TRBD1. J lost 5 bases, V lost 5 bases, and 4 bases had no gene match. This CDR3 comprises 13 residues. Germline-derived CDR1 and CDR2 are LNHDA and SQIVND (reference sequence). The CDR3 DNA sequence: TGTGCCAGTAGTCCCAGGGGGCAGACTGAAGCTTTCTTT. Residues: CASSPRGQTEAFF. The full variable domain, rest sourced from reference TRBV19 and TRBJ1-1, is DGGITQSPKYLFRKEGQNVTLSCEQNLNHDAMYWYRQDPGQGLRLIYYSQIVNDFQKGDIAEGYSVSREKKESFPLTVTSAQKNPTAFYLCASSPRGQTEAFFGQGTRLTVV.

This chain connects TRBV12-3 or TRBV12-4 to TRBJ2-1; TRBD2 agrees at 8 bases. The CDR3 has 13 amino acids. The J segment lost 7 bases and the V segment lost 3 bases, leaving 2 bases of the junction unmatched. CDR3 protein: CASSLAGGNEQFF. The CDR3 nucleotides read TGTGCCAGCAGTTTGGCGGGGGGAAATGAGCAGTTCTTC.

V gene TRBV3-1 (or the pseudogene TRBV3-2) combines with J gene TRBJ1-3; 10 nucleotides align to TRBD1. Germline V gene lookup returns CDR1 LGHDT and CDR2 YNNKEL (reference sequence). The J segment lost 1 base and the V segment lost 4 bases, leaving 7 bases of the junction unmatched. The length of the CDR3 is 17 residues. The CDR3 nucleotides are TGTGCCAGCAGCCCCGGGACAGGGGTTGGATCTGGAAACACCATATATTTT. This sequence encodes CASSPGTGVGSGNTIYF.

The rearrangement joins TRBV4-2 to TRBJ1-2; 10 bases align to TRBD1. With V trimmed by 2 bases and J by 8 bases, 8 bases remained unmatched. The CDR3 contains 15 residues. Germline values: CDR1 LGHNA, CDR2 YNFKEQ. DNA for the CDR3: TGTGCCAGCAGCCAAATGAGACAGGGGGCAGGCGGCTACACCTTC. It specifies CASSQMRQGAGGYTF.

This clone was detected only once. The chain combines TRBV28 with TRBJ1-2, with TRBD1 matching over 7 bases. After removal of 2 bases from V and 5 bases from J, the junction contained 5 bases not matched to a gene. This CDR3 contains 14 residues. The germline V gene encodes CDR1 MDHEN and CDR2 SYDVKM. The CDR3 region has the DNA TGTGCCAGCAGTTTAGGAGGGGGCGTATATGGCTACACCTTC. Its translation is CASSLGGGVYGYTF.

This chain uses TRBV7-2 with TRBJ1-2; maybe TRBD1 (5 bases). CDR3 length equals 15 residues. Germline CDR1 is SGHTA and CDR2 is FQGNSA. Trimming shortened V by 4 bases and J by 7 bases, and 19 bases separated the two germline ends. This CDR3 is CASSSTDSPLGGYTF. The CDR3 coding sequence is TGTGCCAGCAGCTCTACAGACAGTCCTCTAGGTGGCTACACCTTC.

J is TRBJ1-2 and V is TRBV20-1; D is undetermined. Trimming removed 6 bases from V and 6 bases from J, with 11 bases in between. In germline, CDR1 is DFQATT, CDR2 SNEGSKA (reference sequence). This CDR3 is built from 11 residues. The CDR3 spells CSAHMRDGYTF. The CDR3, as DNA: TGCAGTGCCCACATGAGGGATGGCTACACCTTC.

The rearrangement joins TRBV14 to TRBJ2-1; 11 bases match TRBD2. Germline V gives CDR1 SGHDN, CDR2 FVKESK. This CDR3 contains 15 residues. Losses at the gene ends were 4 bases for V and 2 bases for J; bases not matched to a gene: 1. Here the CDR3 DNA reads TGTGCCAGCAGCCCACTAGCGGGAGCCTACAATGAGCAGTTCTTC. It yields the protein CASSPLAGAYNEQFF.

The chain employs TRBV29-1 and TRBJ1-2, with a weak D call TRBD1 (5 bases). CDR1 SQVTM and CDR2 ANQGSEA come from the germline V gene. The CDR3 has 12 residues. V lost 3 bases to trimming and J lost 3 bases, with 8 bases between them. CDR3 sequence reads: CSVDQGDYGYTF. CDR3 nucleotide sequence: TGCAGCGTTGATCAGGGTGACTATGGCTACACCTTC.

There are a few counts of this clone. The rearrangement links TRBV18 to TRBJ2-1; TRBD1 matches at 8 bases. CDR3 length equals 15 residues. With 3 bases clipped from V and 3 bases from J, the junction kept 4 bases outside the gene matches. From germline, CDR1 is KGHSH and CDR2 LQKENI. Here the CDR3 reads CASSPQTGVYNEQFF. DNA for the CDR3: TGTGCCAGCTCACCCCAGACAGGGGTCTACAATGAGCAGTTCTTC.

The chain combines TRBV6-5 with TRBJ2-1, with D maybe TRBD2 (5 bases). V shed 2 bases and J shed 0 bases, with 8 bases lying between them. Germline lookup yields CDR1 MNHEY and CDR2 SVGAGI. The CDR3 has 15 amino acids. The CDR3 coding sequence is TGTGCCAGCAGTTACGGCGGAGGCTCCTACAATGAGCAGTTCTTC. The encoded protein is CASSYGGGSYNEQFF.

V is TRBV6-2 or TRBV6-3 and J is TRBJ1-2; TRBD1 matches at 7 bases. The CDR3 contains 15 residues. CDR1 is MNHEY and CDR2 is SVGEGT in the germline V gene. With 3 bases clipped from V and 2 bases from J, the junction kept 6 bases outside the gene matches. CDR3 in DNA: TGTGCCAGCAGTTATACAGGGGCGCAGAACTATGGCTACACCTTC. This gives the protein CASSYTGAQNYGYTF.

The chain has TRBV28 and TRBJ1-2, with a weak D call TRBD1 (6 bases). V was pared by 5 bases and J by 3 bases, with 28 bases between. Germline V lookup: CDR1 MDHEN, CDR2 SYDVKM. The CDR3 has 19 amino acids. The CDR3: CASSIRVSLGGPLDYGYTF. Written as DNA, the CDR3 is TGTGCCAGCAGTATACGGGTATCCTTGGGGGGGCCCCTGGACTATGGCTACACCTTC.

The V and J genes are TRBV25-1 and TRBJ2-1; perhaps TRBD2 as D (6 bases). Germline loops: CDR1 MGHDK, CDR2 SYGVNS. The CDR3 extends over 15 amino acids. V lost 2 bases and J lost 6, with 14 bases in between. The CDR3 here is CASSEPGLISNEQFF. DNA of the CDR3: TGTGCCAGCAGTGAACCGGGACTGATCAGCAATGAGCAGTTCTTC. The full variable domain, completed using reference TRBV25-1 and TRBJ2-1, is EADIYQTPRYLVIGTGKKITLECSQTMGHDKMYWYQQDPGMELHLIHYSYGVNSTEKGDLSSESTVSRIRTEHFPLTLESARPSHTSQYLCASSEPGLISNEQFFGPGTRLTVL.

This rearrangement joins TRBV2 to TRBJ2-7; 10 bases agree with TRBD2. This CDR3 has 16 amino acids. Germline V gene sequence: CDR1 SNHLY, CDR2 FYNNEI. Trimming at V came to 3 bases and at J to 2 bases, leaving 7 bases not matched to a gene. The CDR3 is CASSDRRGLAAYEQYF. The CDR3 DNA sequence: TGTGCCAGCAGTGACCGGCGTGGACTAGCGGCCTACGAGCAGTACTTC.